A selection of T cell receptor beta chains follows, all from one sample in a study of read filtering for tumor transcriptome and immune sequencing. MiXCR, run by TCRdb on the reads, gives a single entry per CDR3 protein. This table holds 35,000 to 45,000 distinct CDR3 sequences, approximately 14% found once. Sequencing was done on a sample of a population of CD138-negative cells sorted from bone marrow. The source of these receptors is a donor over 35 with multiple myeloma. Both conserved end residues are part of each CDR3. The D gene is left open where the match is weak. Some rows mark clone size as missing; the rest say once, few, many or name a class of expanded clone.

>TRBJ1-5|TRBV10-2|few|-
CAGRPGTGSQPQHF
TGCGCCGGCAGACCCGGGACTGGCAGTCAGCCCCAGCATTTT
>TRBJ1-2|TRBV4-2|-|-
CASNQEAGGGYGYTF
TGTGCCAGCAACCAAGAGGCGGGGGGCGGTTATGGCTACACCTTC
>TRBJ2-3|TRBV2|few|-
CASIARPTDTQYF
TGTGCCAGCATCGCCAGGCCCACAGATACGCAGTATTTT
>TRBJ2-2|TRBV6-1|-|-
CASSRRGANTGELFF
TGTGCCAGCAGTCGCAGGGGGGCGAACACCGGGGAGCTGTTTTTT
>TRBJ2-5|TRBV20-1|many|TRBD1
CSARETGEETQYF
TGCAGTGCTAGGGAGACAGGGGAAGAGACCCAGTACTTC
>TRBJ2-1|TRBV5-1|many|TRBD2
CASSPGTSGRGNEQFF
TGCGCCAGCAGCCCCGGGACTAGCGGGAGGGGCAATGAGCAGTTCTTC
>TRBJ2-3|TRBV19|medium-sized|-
CASSTLPDSTDTQYF
TGTGCCAGTAGTACATTACCTGACAGCACAGATACGCAGTATTTT
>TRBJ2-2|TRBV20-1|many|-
CSARAEVDGELFF
TGCAGTGCTAGAGCGGAGGTGGACGGGGAGCTGTTTTTT
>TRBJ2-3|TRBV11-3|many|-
CASSLEGRSTDTQYF
TGTGCCAGCAGCTTAGAAGGACGGAGCACAGATACGCAGTATTTT
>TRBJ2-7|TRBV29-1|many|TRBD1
CSVDGTGTATKEQYF
TGCAGCGTTGACGGGACAGGGACAGCAACGAAAGAGCAGTACTTC
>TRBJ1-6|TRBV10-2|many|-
CASSEPGAVSPLHF
TGCGCCAGCAGTGAGCCGGGGGCAGTTTCACCCCTCCACTTT
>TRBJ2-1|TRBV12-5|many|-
CASGSLIRTMRSNEQFF
TGTGCTAGTGGTTCCCTGATCAGGACGATGAGATCCAATGAGCAGTTCTTC
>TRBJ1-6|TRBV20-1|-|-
CSARVRARRSPLHF
TGCAGTGCTAGAGTCCGGGCCCGAAGGTCACCCCTCCACTTT
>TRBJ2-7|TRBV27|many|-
CASSLRPSSYEQYF
TGTGCCAGCAGTTTACGACCTAGCTCCTACGAGCAGTACTTC
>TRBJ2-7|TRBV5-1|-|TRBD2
CASSLSSSGTSYEQYF
TGCGCCAGCAGCTTGTCGTCTAGCGGGACCTCCTACGAGCAGTACTTC
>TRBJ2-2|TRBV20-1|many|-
CSARPSTGFTGELFF
TGCAGTGCTAGACCCAGTACAGGGTTCACCGGGGAGCTGTTTTTT
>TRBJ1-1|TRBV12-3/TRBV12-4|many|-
CASSQVDKNTEAFF
TGTGCCAGCTCCCAAGTAGACAAGAACACTGAAGCTTTCTTT
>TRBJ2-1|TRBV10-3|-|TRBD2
CAISVSSGRTNNEQFF
TGTGCCATCAGTGTTTCCAGCGGGAGGACCAACAATGAGCAGTTCTTC